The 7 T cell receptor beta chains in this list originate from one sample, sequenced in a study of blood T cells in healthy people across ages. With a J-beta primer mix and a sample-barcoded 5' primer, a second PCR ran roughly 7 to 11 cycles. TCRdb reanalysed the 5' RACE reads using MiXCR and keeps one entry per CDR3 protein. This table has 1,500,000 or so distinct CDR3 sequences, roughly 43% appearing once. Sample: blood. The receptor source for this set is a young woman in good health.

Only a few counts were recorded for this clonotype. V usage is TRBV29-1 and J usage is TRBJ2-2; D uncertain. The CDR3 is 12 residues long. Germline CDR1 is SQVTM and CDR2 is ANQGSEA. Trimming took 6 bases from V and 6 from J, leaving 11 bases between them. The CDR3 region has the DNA TGCAGCGTGCTGGGTGGGGCCGGGGAGCTGTTTTTT. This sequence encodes CSVLGGAGELFF.

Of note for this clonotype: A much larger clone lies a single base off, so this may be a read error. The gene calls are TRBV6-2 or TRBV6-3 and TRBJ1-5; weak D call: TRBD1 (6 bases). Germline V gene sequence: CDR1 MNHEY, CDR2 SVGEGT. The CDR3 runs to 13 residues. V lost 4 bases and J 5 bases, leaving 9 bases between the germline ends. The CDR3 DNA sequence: TGTGCCAGCAGTTTGTACAGGGATCAGCCCCAGCATTTT. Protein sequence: CASSLYRDQPQHF.

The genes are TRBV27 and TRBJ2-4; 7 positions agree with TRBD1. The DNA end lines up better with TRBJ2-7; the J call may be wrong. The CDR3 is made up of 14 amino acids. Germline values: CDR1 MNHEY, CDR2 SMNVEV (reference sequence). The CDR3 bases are TGTGCCAGCAGTTCCGGGACAGTCGGGCACGAGCAGTACTTC. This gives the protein CASSSGTVGHEQYF.

The CDR3 region is CATSRDLGYEAFF. The CDR3 DNA follows: TGTGCCACCAGCAGAGATTTGGGCTATGAAGCTTTCTTT. The chain joins TRBV15 to TRBJ1-1; D is ambiguous. CDR1 LNHNV and CDR2 YYDKDF come from the germline V gene (reference sequence). This CDR3 has 13 amino acids. The V end lost 0 bases, the J end lost 7 bases, and 9 bases lay between the germline ends.

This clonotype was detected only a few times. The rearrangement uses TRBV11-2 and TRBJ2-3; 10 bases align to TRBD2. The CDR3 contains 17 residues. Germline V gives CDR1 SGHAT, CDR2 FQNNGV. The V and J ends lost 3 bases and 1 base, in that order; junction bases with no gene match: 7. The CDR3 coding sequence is TGTGCCAGCAGCTTCCAGTCAACTAGCGGGGGCACAGATACGCAGTATTTT. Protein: CASSFQSTSGGTDTQYF.

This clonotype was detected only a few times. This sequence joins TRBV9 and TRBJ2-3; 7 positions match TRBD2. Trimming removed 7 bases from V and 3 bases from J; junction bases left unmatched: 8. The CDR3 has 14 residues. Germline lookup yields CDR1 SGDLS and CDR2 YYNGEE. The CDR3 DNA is TGTGCCAGCGGGGGGGAGGGCCTGACAGATACGCAGTATTTT. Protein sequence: CASGGEGLTDTQYF.

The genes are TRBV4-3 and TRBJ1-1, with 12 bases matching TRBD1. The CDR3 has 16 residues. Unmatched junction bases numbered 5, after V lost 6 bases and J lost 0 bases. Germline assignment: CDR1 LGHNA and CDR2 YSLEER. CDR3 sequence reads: CASRRDRGLVNTEAFF. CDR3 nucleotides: TGCGCCAGCAGACGGGACAGGGGGCTCGTGAACACTGAAGCTTTCTTT.